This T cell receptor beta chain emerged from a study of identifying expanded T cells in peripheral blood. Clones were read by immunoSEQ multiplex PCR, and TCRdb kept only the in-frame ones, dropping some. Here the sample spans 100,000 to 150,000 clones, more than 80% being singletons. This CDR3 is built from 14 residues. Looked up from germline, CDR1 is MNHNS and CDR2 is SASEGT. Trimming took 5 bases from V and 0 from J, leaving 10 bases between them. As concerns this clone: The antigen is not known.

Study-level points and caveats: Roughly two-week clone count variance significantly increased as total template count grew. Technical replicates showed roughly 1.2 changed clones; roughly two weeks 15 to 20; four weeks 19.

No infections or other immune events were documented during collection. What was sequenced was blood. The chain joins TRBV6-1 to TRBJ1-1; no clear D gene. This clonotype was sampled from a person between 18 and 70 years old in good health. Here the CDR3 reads CASSKDGMNTEAFF. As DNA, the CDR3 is TGTGCCAGCAGTAAAGACGGTATGAACACTGAAGCTTTCTTT.